The source of this TCR beta chain is a study of PD-1 blockade in mismatch repair-deficient tumors. Here immunoSEQ multiplex PCR was the method, and the copy in TCRdb shows in-frame clones only, minus some. The table has 100,000 to 150,000 clones, around 86% seen once; the top ten hold roughly 12%. V was clipped by 2 bases and J by 5 bases, with 6 bases between them. The CDR3 is 12 residues long. Per the germline V gene, CDR1 is SGHNT and CDR2 is YENEEA. The rearrangement joins TRBV11-3 to TRBJ2-5; D unresolved. This TCR was recovered from an adult with mismatch repair-deficient cancer. The sample was peripheral blood, taken 44 weeks after starting pembrolizumab. CDR3 sequence (DNA): TGTGCCAGCAGCTTACTTGTGGAGACCCAGTACTTC. Encoded protein: CASSLLVETQYF.